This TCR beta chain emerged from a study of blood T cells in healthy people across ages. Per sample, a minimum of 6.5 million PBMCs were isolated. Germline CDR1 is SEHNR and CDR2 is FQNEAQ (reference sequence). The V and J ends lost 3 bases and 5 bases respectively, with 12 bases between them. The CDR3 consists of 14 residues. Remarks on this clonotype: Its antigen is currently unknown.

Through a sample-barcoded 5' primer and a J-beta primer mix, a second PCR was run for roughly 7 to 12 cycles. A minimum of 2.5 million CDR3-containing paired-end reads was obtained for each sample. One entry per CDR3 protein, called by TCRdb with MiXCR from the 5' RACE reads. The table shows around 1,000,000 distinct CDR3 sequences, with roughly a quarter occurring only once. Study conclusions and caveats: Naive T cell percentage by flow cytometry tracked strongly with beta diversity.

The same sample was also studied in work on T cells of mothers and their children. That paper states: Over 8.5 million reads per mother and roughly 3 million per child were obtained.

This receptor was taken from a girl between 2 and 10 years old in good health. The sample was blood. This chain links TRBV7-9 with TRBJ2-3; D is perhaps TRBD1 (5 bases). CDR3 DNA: TGTGCCAGCAGCTTCTCCAGGGAAGAAGATACGCAGTATTTT. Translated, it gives CASSFSREEDTQYF.